Listed below are T cell receptor beta chains from one sample, sequenced in a study of glioma-infiltrating T cells after dendritic cell vaccination. Sequencing used immunoSEQ multiplex PCR; TCRdb keeps in-frame clones, though not all of them. The repertoire consists of tens of thousands of clones, with around 85% occurring once and the leading ten covering around 16%. The source material was blood, sampled after dendritic cell vaccination. Source of these receptors: a human donor with glioblastoma. CDR3s leave out the opening cysteine and the closing phenylalanine or tryptophan.

v_gene	CDR3aa
TRBV12-5	ASARTSGGFYEQY
TRBV18	ASSSGQGAIYGYT
TRBV19	ASSPTGSANEKLF
TRBV5-1	ASSPPEGYEQY
TRBV30	AWTRSYEQY
TRBV27	ATRVTVNTEAF
TRBV7-3	ASSLSGPRGSLEQF
TRBV30	AWSDSDTEAF
TRBV7-3	ASSSGQGAKETQY
TRBV4-2	ASSPAGRSNYGYT
TRBV28	ASITAGQGWNEQY
TRBV6-5	ASRRTGLEKLF
TRBV7-2	ASSWSGTNYEQY
TRBV7-3	ASSLTSLPLFTEAF
TRBV6-1	ASSVAGTDNPGYT
TRBV5-6	ASIGKELSQY
TRBV19	ASSVTGGLGGYT
TRBV7-9	ASSLDRVGTGELF
TRBV14	ASSQGPGENEQF
TRBV10-2	ASKPSGGLGNEQF
TRBV4-3	ASSPLAGGDDTQY
TRBV6-9	ASSYRRVYNYGYT
TRBV10-3	AISEFSEAF
TRBV6-6	ASRPPATGELF
TRBV7-2	ASSLNAWNTEAF
TRBV10-3	AISATGGAANEKLF
TRBV18	ASSPPIRKYEQY
TRBV6-1	ASSTGQYTGELF
TRBV2	ASSILQITDYGYT
TRBV6-6	ASSYSSQGAETQY
TRBV9	ASSVHGSYGYT
TRBV4-3	ASSQEYRGKNIQY
TRBV2	ASTLGLAKDTQY
TRBV5-1	ASNEAGGQTDTQY
TRBV5-1	ASSLEQGFDGYT
TRBV5-4	AVDTGEDTEAF
TRBV7-9	ASSLWTGVYEQY
TRBV7-2	ASSSLNGRGYGYT
TRBV6-1	ASIPPSSYEQY
TRBV7-6	ASSLPSESTDTQY
TRBV5-1	ASSLDRGSEEKLF
TRBV30	AWSVQIQETQY
TRBV18	ASSPSVQETQY
TRBV30	AWSHRGQGTQY
TRBV5-1	ASSLLLREETQY
TRBV11-3	ASSLHQNTIY
TRBV30	AWTPDRGSGNTIY
TRBV9	ASSVANSINEKLF
TRBV7-9	ASSAGGDKNTEAF
TRBV27	ASTQHARGPNEKLF
TRBV10-1	ASSDSAGDQETQY
TRBV7-8	ASNLLAGPQETQY
TRBV10-3	AISRGQGIHEQY
TRBV27	ASAGVYSNQPQH
TRBV7-6	ASSRDSSSYEQY